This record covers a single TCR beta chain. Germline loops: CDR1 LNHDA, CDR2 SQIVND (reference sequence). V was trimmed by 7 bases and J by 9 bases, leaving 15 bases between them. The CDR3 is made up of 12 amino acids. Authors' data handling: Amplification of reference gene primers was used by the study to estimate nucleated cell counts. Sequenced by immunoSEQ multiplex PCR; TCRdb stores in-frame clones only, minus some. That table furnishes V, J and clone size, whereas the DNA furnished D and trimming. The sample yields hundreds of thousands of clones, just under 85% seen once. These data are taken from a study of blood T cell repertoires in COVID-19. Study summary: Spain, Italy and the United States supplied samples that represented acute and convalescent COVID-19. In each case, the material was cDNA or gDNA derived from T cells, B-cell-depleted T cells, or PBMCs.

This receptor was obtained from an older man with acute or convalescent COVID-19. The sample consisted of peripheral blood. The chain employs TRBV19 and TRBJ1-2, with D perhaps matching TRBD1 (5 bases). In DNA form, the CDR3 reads TGTGCCAGTACCTCAGGGTGGGTTAGCTACACCTTC. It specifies CASTSGWVSYTF.